This is a list of T cell receptor beta chains from one sample in a study of T cell changes during pregnancy in multiple sclerosis. Assay used: immunoSEQ multiplex PCR; TCRdb lists only in-frame clones, some missing. The sample lists tens of thousands of clones, roughly 88% occurring once. The input for sequencing was peripheral blood, taken in the first trimester of pregnancy. These TCRs come from a female donor with multiple sclerosis, enrolled in a pregnancy study. The CDR3 runs from the conserved cysteine through the conserved F or W. D genes are given only for firm matches. Expanded clones get a size class; other rows say once, few or many, or leave the size out.

v_call	j_call	clone_size	d_call	cdr3_nt	cdr3_aa
TRBV18	TRBJ1-3	NA	NA	TGTGCCAGCTCACTCGGGTCTGGAAACACCATATATTTT	CASSLGSGNTIYF
TRBV5-1	TRBJ2-7	NA	NA	TGCGCCAGCAGCCACTCCTCGGGGGAGCAGTACTTC	CASSHSSGEQYF
TRBV12-2	TRBJ2-5	NA	NA	TGTGCAAGTCGCTTAGCAAGGAGACGGCCATCAAGAGAGACCCAGTACTTC	CASRLARRRPSRETQYF
TRBV6-1	TRBJ2-3	NA	NA	TGTGCCAGCAGTGAAGGGGTACAGGGCGCAGATACGCAGTATTTT	CASSEGVQGADTQYF
TRBV4-1	TRBJ2-1	NA	NA	TGCGCCAGCAGCCAAGATAACCGTGCGGGGACTTCAAATGAGCAGTTCTTC	CASSQDNRAGTSNEQFF
TRBV7-2	TRBJ2-7	NA	NA	TGTGCCAGCAGCTTAGAACAATACGGGGGCGAGCAGTACTTC	CASSLEQYGGEQYF
TRBV5-6	TRBJ1-1	NA	NA	TGTGCCAGCGGCTCCGTCTCTTCGGAAGCTTTCTTT	CASGSVSSEAFF
TRBV7-9	TRBJ2-1	NA	NA	TGTGCCAACGAACTACAGGAACATGAGCAGTTCTTC	CANELQEHEQFF
TRBV7-2	TRBJ1-5	NA	NA	TGTGCCAGCAGCTTAGCCACAGTCAGCAATCAGCCCCAGCATTTT	CASSLATVSNQPQHF
TRBV4-2	TRBJ2-1	NA	NA	TGTGCCAGCAGCCCCTTAGGGGGAATCCACAATGAGCAGTTCTTC	CASSPLGGIHNEQFF
TRBV20-1	TRBJ1-2	NA	NA	TGCAGTGCTGGACAGACCTATGGCTACACCTTC	CSAGQTYGYTF
TRBV18	TRBJ1-2	few	NA	TGTGCCAGCTCACTCCAGCCGGACAGTCTGGACACCTTC	CASSLQPDSLDTF
TRBV27	TRBJ2-1	NA	NA	TGTGCCAGCAGTTTGAGTCGGGATCGCCCTTCGAATGAGCAGTTCTTC	CASSLSRDRPSNEQFF
TRBV18	TRBJ2-7	NA	TRBD1	TGTGCCAGCTCACCGCCACGGGGACAGGGTGGAACTGGCGAGCAGTACTTC	CASSPPRGQGGTGEQYF
TRBV7-3	TRBJ2-3	few	NA	TGTGCCAGCAGCTCCTCTGTGGAGGATACGCAGTATTTT	CASSSSVEDTQYF
TRBV14	TRBJ2-3	NA	NA	TGTGCCAGCAGCCAAGATTTCCGAGGGAGCGTCGATACGCAGTATTTT	CASSQDFRGSVDTQYF
TRBV10-3	TRBJ2-1	NA	TRBD2	TGTGCCATCAGCTCACTAGCGGGAGTGTTCGACAATGAGCAGTTCTTC	CAISSLAGVFDNEQFF
TRBV6-5	TRBJ2-1	NA	NA	TGTGCCAGCAGTTCCGGGGATACTAGGGGGAATGAGCAGTTCTTC	CASSSGDTRGNEQFF
TRBV4-1	TRBJ2-2	NA	TRBD2	TGCGCCAGCAGCCCAGAGCGGGAGGTGAGCACCGGGGAGCTGTTTTTT	CASSPEREVSTGELFF
TRBV28	TRBJ2-7	NA	NA	TGTGCCAGCAGTTACAGGGCCTACGAGCAGTACTTC	CASSYRAYEQYF